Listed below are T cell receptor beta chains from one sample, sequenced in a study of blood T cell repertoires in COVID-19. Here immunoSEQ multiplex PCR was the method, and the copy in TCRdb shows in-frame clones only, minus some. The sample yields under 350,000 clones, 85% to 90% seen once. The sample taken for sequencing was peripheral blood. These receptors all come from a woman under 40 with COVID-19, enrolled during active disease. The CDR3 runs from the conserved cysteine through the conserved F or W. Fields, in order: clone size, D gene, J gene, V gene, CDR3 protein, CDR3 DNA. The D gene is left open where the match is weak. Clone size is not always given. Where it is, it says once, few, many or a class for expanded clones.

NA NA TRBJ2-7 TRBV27 CASSFNSRGVNYEQYF TGTGCCAGCAGTTTTAATTCCAGGGGCGTGAACTACGAGCAGTACTTC
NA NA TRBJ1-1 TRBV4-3 CASSQTGWTEAFF TGCGCCAGCAGTCAAACAGGGTGGACTGAAGCTTTCTTT
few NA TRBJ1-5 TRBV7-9 CASSLGGGGQPQHF TGTGCCAGCAGCTTAGGAGGGGGTGGGCAGCCCCAGCATTTT
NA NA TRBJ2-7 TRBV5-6 CASSHGGEQYF TGTGCCAGCAGCCACGGGGGCGAGCAGTACTTC
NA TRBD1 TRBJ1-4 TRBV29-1 CSGRGTDNEKLFF TGCAGCGGACGGGGGACAGATAATGAAAAACTGTTTTTT
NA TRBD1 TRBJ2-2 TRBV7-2 CASIGQGATTGELFF TGTGCCAGCATTGGACAGGGGGCGACCACCGGGGAGCTGTTTTTT
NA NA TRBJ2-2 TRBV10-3 CAISELGGGPTGELFF TGTGCCATCAGTGAGTTAGGGGGGGGTCCCACCGGGGAGCTGTTTTTT
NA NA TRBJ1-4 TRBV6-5 CASLGRGINEKLFF TGTGCCAGCCTTGGAAGGGGGATTAATGAAAAACTGTTTTTT
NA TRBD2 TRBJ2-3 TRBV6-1 CASSEAVALSGGGDTQYF TGTGCCAGCAGTGAAGCGGTCGCGCTTAGCGGGGGCGGAGATACGCAGTATTTT
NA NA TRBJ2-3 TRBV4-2 CASSQDSGLSTDTQYF TGTGCCAGCAGCCAAGATTCCGGACTAAGCACAGATACGCAGTATTTT
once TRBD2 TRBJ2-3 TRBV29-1 CSGLAGGGYPDTQYF TGCAGCGGGCTTGCCGGCGGGGGGTACCCTGATACGCAGTATTTT
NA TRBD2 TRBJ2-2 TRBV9 CASSGPTGLAGRNTGELFF TGTGCCAGCAGCGGACCCACTGGACTAGCGGGGCGGAACACCGGGGAGCTGTTTTTT
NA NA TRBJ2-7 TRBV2 CASTRSRGATEQYF TGTGCCAGCACAAGAAGCAGGGGTGCTACGGAGCAGTACTTC
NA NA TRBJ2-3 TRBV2 CASSELRTTDTQYF TGTGCCAGCAGTGAACTACGAACTACAGATACGCAGTATTTT
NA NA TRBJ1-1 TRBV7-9 CASTLSGQLEAFF TGTGCCAGCACCTTAAGCGGACAGCTCGAAGCTTTCTTT
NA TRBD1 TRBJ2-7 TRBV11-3 CASSPKLPGQGGYEQYF TGTGCCAGCAGCCCTAAACTGCCGGGACAGGGGGGCTACGAGCAGTACTTC
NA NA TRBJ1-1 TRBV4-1 CASSQVFVGRANTEAFF TGCGCCAGCAGCCAAGTGTTTGTAGGCAGGGCGAACACTGAAGCTTTCTTT
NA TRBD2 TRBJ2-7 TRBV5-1 CASSRTSGGFYEQYF TGCGCCAGCAGCAGGACTAGCGGGGGGTTTTACGAGCAGTACTTC
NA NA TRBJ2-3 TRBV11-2 CASSSQALRTDTQYF TGTGCCAGCAGCTCACAAGCGCTCCGCACAGATACGCAGTATTTT
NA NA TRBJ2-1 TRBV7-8 CASSGRRDRDEQFF TGTGCCAGCAGCGGGAGGAGGGACCGAGATGAGCAGTTCTTC
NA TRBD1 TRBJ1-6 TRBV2 CAGSDRDNSPLHF TGTGCCGGATCGGACAGGGACAATTCACCCCTCCACTTT
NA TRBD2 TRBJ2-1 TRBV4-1 CASSQDLSGTSRDNEQFF TGCGCCAGCAGCCAAGATCTTAGCGGGACTAGCAGAGACAATGAGCAGTTCTTC
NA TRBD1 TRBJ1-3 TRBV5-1 CASSQGQGSGNTIYF TGCGCCAGCAGCCAGGGACAGGGCAGTGGAAACACCATATATTTT
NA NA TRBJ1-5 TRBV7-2 CASSFQNNQPQHF TGTGCCAGCAGCTTTCAGAACAATCAGCCCCAGCATTTT
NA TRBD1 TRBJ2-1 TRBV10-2 CASTQGKNEQFF TGCGCCAGCACACAGGGGAAGAATGAGCAGTTCTTC
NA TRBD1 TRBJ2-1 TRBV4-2 CASSHGDRSSYNEQFF TGTGCCAGCAGCCACGGGGACAGGAGCTCCTACAATGAGCAGTTCTTC
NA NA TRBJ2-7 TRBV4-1 CASSEPGVSYEQYF TGCGCCAGCAGCGAGCCAGGGGTTTCCTACGAGCAGTACTTC